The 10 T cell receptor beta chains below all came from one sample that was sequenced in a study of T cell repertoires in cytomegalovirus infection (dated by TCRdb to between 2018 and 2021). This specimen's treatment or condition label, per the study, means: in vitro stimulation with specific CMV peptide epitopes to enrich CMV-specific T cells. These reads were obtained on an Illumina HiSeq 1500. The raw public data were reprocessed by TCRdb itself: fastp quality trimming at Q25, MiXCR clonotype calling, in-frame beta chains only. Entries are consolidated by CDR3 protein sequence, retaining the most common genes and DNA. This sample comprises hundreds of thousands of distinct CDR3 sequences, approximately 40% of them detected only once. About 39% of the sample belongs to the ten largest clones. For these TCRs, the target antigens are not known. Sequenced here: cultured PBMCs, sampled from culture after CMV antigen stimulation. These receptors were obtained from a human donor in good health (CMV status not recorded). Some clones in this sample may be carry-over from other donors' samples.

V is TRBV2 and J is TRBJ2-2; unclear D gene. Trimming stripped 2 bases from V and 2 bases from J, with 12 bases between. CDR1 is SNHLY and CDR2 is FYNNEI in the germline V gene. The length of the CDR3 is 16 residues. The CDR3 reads CASSESRRTNTGELFF. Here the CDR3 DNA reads TGTGCCAGCAGTGAAAGTAGAAGGACCAACACCGGGGAGCTGTTTTTT.

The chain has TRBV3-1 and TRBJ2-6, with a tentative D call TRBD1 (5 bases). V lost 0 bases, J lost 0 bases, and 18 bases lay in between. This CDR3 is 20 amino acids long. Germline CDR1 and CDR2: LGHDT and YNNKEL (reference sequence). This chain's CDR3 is CASSQDERTSYSSGANVLTF. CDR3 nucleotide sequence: TGTGCCAGCAGCCAAGATGAAAGGACAAGCTACAGCTCTGGGGCCAACGTCCTGACTTTC.

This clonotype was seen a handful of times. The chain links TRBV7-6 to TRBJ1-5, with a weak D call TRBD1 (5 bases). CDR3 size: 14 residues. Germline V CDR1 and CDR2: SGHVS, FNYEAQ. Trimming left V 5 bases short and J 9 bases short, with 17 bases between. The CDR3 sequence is CASSQGGWQAPQHF. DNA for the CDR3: TGTGCCAGCAGCCAGGGAGGGTGGCAGGCGCCCCAGCATTTT.

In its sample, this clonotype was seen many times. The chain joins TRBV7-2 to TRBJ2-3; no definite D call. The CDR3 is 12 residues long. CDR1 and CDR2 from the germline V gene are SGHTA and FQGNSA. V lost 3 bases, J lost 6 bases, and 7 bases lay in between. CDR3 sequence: CASSFAMDTQYF. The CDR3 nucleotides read TGTGCCAGCAGCTTCGCTATGGATACGCAGTATTTT.

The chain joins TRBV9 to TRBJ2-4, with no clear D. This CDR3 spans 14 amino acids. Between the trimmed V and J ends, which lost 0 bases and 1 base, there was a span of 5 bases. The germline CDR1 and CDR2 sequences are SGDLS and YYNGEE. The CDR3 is CASSVGGAKNIQYF. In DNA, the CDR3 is TGTGCCAGCAGCGTAGGGGGTGCCAAAAACATTCAGTACTTC.

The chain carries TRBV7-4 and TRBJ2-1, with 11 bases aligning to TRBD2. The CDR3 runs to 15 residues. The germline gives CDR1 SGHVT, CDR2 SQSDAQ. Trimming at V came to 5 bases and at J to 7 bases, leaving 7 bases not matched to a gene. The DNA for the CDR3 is TGTGCCAGCAGCGATCGACTAGCGGGGTTGAATGAGCAGTTCTTC. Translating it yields CASSDRLAGLNEQFF.

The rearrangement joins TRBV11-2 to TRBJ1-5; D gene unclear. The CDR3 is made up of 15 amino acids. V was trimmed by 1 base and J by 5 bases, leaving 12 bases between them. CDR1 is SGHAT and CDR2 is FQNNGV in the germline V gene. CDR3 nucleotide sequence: TGTGCCAGCAGCTTAGTAGCCGGGGAGGATCAGCCCCAGCATTTT. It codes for CASSLVAGEDQPQHF.

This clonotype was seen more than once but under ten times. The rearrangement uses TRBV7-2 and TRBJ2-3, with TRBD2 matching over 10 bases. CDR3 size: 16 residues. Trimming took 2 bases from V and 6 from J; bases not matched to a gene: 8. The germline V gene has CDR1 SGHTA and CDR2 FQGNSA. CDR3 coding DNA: TGTGCCAGCAGCTTACGCTCTAGCGGGAGCGGTGATACGCAGTATTTT. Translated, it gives CASSLRSSGSGDTQYF. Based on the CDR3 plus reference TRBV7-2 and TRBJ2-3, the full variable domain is GAGVSQSPSNKVTEKGKDVELRCDPISGHTALYWYRQSLGQGLEFLIYFQGNSAPDKSGLPSDRFSAERTGGSVSTLTIQRTQQEDSAVYLCASSLRSSGSGDTQYFGPGTRLTVL.

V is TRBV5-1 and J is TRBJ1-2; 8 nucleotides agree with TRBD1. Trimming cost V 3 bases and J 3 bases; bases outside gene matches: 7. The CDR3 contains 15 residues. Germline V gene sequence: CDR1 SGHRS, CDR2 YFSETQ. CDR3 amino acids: CASSSSGQEYYGYTF. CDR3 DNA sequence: TGCGCCAGCAGCTCCTCGGGACAGGAATACTATGGCTACACCTTC. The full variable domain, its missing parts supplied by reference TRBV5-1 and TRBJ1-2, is KAGVTQTPRYLIKTRGQQVTLSCSPISGHRSVSWYQQTPGQGLQFLFEYFSETQRNKGNFPGRFSGRQFSNSRSEMNVSTLELGDSALYLCASSSSGQEYYGYTFGSGTRLTVV.

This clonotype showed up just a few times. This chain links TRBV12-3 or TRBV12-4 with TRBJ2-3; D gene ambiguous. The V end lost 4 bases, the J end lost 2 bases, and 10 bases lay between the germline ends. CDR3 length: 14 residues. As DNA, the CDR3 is TGTGCCAGCAGTTCCAATCTCGACACAGATACGCAGTATTTT. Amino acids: CASSSNLDTDTQYF.